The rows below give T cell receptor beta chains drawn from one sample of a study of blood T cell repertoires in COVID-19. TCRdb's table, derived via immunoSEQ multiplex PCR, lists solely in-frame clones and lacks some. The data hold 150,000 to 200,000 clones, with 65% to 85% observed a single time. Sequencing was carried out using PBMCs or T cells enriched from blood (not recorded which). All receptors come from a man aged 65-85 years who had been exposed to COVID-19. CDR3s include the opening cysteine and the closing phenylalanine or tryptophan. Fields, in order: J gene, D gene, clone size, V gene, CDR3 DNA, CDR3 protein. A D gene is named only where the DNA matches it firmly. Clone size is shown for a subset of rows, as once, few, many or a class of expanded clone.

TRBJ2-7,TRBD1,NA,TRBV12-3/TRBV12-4,TGTGCCAGCAGCCGGGACAGCAACTACGAGCAGTACTTC,CASSRDSNYEQYF
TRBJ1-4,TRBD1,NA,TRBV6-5,TGTGCCAGCAGTTATTCAAAGACAGGGGTAAATGAAAAACTGTTTTTT,CASSYSKTGVNEKLFF
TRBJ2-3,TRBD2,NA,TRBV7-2,TGTGCCAGCAGCTTTTACCCTAGCGGGAGTGGGACAGATACGCAGTATTTT,CASSFYPSGSGTDTQYF
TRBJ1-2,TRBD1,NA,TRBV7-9,TGTGCCAGCAGCTTAGGGGACAGGCTCAATCCTGGCTACACCTTC,CASSLGDRLNPGYTF
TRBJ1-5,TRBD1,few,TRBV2,TGTGCCAGCACGGGACAGGGGGCGGGTCAGCCCCAGCATTTT,CASTGQGAGQPQHF
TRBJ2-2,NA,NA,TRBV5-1,TGCGCCAGCAGCTTAGTTGACGGAGACACCGGGGAGCTGTTTTTT,CASSLVDGDTGELFF
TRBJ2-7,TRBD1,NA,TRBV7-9,TGTGCCAGCAGCCAGGCGGGACAGGGAGGGGTGAGATCCTACGAGCAGTACTTC,CASSQAGQGGVRSYEQYF
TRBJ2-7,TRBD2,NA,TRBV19,TGTGCCAGTAGTATAGGGCGGGGGAGCTACGAGCAGTACTTC,CASSIGRGSYEQYF
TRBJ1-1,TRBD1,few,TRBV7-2,TGTGCCAGCACTCCTGCTAATACAGGGGTACGGAACACTGAAGCTTTCTTT,CASTPANTGVRNTEAFF
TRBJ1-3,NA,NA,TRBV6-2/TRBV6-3,TGTGCCAGCAGTTCCCGGGACACCGGAAACACCATATATTTT,CASSSRDTGNTIYF
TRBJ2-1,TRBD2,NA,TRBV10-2,TGCGCCACAAAAATGGGGGGGACCCCCGGGGAGCAGTTCTTC,CATKMGGTPGEQFF
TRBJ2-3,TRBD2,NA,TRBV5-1,TGCGCCAGCAGCTTGGCCGCTAGCGGGGACCCAGATACGCAGTATTTT,CASSLAASGDPDTQYF
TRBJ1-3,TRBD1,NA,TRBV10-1,TGCGCCAGCCTCATCGCTTGGGACAGGGGTGGAAACACCATATATTTT,CASLIAWDRGGNTIYF
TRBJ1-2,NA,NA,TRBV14,TGTGCCAGCAGCCAAGAAGGGACATTTTCACGATTGGACTATGGCTACACCTTC,CASSQEGTFSRLDYGYTF
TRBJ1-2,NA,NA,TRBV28,TGTGCCAGCAGTTCTAACAGATATGGCTACACCTTC,CASSSNRYGYTF
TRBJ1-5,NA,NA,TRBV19,TGTGCCAGTAGTATCCAGGGGACTAGCAATCAGCCCCAGCATTTT,CASSIQGTSNQPQHF
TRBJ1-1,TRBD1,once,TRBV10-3,TGTGCCATCACCTTTGACAGGGCGAACACTGAAGCTTTCTTT,CAITFDRANTEAFF
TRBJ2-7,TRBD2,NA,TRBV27,TGTGCCAGCAGCTTCAGCGGGGGGCTCGAGCAGTACTTC,CASSFSGGLEQYF
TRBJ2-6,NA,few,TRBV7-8,TGTGCCAGCAGCTTATTGGGCAGTACAGGGGCCAACGTCCTGACTTTC,CASSLLGSTGANVLTF
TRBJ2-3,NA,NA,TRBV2,TGTGCCAGCAGTGAGCCCGGTGCAGATACGCAGTATTTT,CASSEPGADTQYF
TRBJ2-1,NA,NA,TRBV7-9,TGTGCCAGCAGCCGGATGGAACAGGCACTACAGTTCTTC,CASSRMEQALQFF
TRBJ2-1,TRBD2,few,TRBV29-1,TGCAGCGTTAGCGGGGGGCCCGGGGATGAGCAGTTCTTC,CSVSGGPGDEQFF
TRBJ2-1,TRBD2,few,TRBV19,TGTGCCAGTAGTCTGGGACTAGCGGGAGTCTCCTACAATGAGCAGTTCTTC,CASSLGLAGVSYNEQFF
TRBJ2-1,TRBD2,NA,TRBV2,TGTGCCAGCAGTGAACCCATAGCGGGCCTCGACGGGGAGCAGTTCTTC,CASSEPIAGLDGEQFF
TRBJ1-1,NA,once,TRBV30,TGTGCCTGGAATAGTAGGGGCCTCTGGACTGAAGCTTTCTTT,CAWNSRGLWTEAFF
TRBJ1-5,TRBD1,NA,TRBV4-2,TGTGCCAGCAGCCAAGGAACAGGGGGCGCCCAGCCCCAGCATTTT,CASSQGTGGAQPQHF
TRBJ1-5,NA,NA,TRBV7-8,TGTGCCAGCAGCTTAGCAAAGGCCCCCTACAGGAGCAATCAGCCCCAGCATTTT,CASSLAKAPYRSNQPQHF
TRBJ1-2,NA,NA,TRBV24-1,TGTGCCACCAGTGATTTTGGGAGACCCAACTATGGCTACACCTTC,CATSDFGRPNYGYTF
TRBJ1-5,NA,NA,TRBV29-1,TGCAGCGTTGAGGGGCAGGGAGGCCAGCCCCAGCATTTT,CSVEGQGGQPQHF
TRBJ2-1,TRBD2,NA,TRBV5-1,TGCGCCAGCAGACTGACTAGCGCAGCCATCAATGAGCAGTTCTTC,CASRLTSAAINEQFF
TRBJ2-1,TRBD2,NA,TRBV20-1,TGCAGTGCTGGTGGAACTAGCGGGAGGCGTGAGCAGTTCTTC,CSAGGTSGRREQFF
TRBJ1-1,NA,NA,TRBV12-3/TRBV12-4,TGTGCCAGCAGTTTAGCCGTGAACACTGAAGCTTTCTTT,CASSLAVNTEAFF
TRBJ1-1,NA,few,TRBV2,TGTGCCAGCAGCGGCAGGTTGGGCACTGAAGCTTTCTTT,CASSGRLGTEAFF
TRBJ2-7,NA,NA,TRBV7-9,TGTGCCAGCAACCTGGGAGTCTACGAGCAGTACTTC,CASNLGVYEQYF
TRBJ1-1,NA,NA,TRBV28,TGTGCCAGCAGTCCCCCGGGAGGGGGAAACACTGAAGCTTTCTTT,CASSPPGGGNTEAFF
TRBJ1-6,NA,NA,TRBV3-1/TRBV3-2,TGTGCCAGCAGCCATGCCGGGTCCCCCAATTCACCCCTCCACTTT,CASSHAGSPNSPLHF
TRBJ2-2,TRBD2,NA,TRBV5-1,TGCGCCAGCAGCCCAGCGGGGGCCACCGGGGAGCTGTTTTTT,CASSPAGATGELFF
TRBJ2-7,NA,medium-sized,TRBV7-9,TGTGCCAGCAGCCCCGGGGTAGCAGGGCAGTACTTC,CASSPGVAGQYF
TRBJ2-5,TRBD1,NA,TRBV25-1,TGTGCCAGCAGTGACCCCGGACAGGGGGAGACCCAGTACTTC,CASSDPGQGETQYF
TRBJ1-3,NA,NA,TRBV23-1,TGCGCCAGCAGTCACCCCCCCAGAAACACCATATATTTT,CASSHPPRNTIYF
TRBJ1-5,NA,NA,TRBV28,TGTGCCAGCAGTCCCGCATCTAGTACAAGCAATCAGCCCCAGCATTTT,CASSPASSTSNQPQHF
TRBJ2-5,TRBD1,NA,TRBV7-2,TGTGCCAGCAGCTCCGGACAGGCCGAGACCCAGTACTTC,CASSSGQAETQYF
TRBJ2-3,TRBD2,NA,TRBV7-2,TGTGCCAGCAGCCCAGGCGCGACTAGCGGGGGAACAGATACGCAGTATTTT,CASSPGATSGGTDTQYF
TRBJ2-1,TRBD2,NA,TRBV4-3,TGCGCCAGCAGCCAAGAGAGGACTAGCGGGGGGGGAACCTACAATGAGCAGTTCTTC,CASSQERTSGGGTYNEQFF
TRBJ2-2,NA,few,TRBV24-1,TGTGCCACCAGTGATCCCAGGGTTGCCGGGGAGCTGTTTTTT,CATSDPRVAGELFF
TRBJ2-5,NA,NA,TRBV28,TGTGCCAGCAGTTTGGGTGGGCCCCAAGAGACCCAGTACTTC,CASSLGGPQETQYF
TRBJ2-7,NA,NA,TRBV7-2,TGTGCCAGCAGCTTAGGATTCGGGGTAAGGCCCTACGAGCAGTACTTC,CASSLGFGVRPYEQYF
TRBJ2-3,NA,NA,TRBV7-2,TGTGCCAGCAGCTCCGGGACATGGAGGGATACGCAGTATTTT,CASSSGTWRDTQYF
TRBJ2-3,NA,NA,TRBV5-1,TGCGCCAGCAGCTTCGAGGATACGCAGTATTTT,CASSFEDTQYF
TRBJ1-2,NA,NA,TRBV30,TGTGCCTGGAGTCGAGCTAACTATGGCTACACCTTC,CAWSRANYGYTF
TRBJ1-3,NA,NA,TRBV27,TGTGCCAGCAGAACTGGGGGCGCAAATGGAAACACCATATATTTT,CASRTGGANGNTIYF
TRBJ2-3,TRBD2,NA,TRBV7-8,TGTGCCAGCAGCTCAGAGGCGGGAGTATCAGATACGCAGTATTTT,CASSSEAGVSDTQYF
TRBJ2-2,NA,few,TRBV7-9,TGTGCCAGCAGGGACAGAGCGAACACCGGGGAGCTGTTTTTT,CASRDRANTGELFF